This TCR beta chain was captured in a study of blood T cell repertoires in COVID-19. At the level of the study: Sites across the United States, Italy and Spain contributed samples from acute and convalescent COVID-19. PBMCs, B-cell-depleted T cells, or T cells provided the cDNA or gDNA that made up the material.

Seattle's enrolled individuals joined amid active infection and were then monitored longitudinally. In the study's own analysis: Amplification of reference gene primers was used by the study to estimate nucleated cell counts. Sequencing was performed with immunoSEQ multiplex PCR; in TCRdb, only in-frame clones are kept and a portion is missing. Clone size and V and J calls were adopted from that table, with D and trimming inferred from the DNA. The repertoire holds about 170,000 clones, with about 85% as singletons. Material for sequencing was peripheral blood. This receptor was obtained from a woman aged 70-85 years with COVID-19, enrolled during active disease.

The CDR3 coding sequence is TGTGCCTGGGGAGGTCGGAACTATGGCTACACCTTC. Protein: CAWGGRNYGYTF. The chain couples TRBV30 to TRBJ1-2, with D unclear. This CDR3 spans 12 amino acids. Germline-derived CDR1 and CDR2 are GTSNPN and SVGIG (reference sequence). Between the trimmed V and J ends, which lost 5 bases and 2 bases, there was a span of 9 bases.